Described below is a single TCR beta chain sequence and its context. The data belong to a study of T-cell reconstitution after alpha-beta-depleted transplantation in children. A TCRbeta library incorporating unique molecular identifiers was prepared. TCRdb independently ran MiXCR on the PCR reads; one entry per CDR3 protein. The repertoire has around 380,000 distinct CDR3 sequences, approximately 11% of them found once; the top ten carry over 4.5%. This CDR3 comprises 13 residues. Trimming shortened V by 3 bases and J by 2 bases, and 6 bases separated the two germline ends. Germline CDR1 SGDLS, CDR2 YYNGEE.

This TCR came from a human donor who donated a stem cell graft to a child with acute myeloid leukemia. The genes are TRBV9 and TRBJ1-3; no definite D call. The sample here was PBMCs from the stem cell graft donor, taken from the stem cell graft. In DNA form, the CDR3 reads TGTGCCAGCAGCGCAAACCCTGGAAACACCATATATTTT. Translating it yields CASSANPGNTIYF.